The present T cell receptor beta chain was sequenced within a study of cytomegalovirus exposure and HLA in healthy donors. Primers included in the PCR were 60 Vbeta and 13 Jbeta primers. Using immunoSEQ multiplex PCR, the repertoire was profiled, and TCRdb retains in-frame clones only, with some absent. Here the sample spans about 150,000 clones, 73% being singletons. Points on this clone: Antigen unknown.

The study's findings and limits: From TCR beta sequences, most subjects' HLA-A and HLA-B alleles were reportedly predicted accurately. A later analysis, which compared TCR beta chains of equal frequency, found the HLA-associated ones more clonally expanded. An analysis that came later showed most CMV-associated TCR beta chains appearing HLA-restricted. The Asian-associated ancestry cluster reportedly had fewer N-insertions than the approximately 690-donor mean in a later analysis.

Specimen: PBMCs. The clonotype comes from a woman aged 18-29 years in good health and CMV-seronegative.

In DNA form, the CDR3 reads TGTGCCAGCAGCTCGGCGGGACTAGCGGTCCAAGAGACCCAGTACTTC. This gives the protein CASSSAGLAVQETQYF. This chain joins TRBV7-2 and TRBJ2-5, with 11 bases that match TRBD2. This CDR3 contains 16 residues. V gave up 4 bases and J gave up 1 base; unmatched junction bases: 5. Germline V gene sequence: CDR1 SGHTA, CDR2 FQGNSA.